One sample yielded the 22 T cell receptor beta chains listed below, sequenced in a study of blood T cell repertoires in COVID-19 (dated by TCRdb to 2020 to 2022). Library creation used the immunoSEQ multiplex PCR assay. Here the immuneACCESS table is served through TCRdb, limited to in-frame sequences with V and J called. Missing clones are a known gap in these copies; in checked studies unresolved V genes cover under half, and the rest lacks a known reason. Present in this sample are more than 150,000 clones, around 90% of which were seen just once. The top ten clones comprise approximately 2.1% of the sample. Material for sequencing was PBMCs or T cells enriched from blood (not recorded which). These TCRs come from a woman aged 25 to 39 who had recovered from COVID-19.

This sequence joins TRBV9 and TRBJ1-6; no clear D. Trimming stripped 1 base from V and 7 bases from J, with 9 bases between. CDR1 is SGDLS and CDR2 is YYNGEE in the germline V gene. This CDR3 spans 14 amino acids. CDR3: CASSVRQTNSPLHF. Here the CDR3 DNA reads TGTGCCAGCAGCGTACGCCAGACAAATTCACCCCTCCACTTT.

The chain links TRBV7-9 to TRBJ2-1; 7 bases map to TRBD2. J lost 1 base, V lost 4 bases, and 7 bases had no gene match. CDR1 and CDR2 (germline): SEHNR, FQNEAQ (reference sequence). This CDR3 contains 16 residues. In nucleotides, the CDR3 is TGTGCCAGCAGCTCCGTAGCGGGTACATCCTACAATGAGCAGTTCTTC. This encodes CASSSVAGTSYNEQFF.

The CDR3 bases are TGTGCCAGCAGCGAACTCCCGGACGAGCAGTACTTC. It codes for CASSELPDEQYF. The rearrangement uses TRBV21-1 and TRBJ2-7; whether TRBD2, the table's D call, matches the DNA was not checked. TRBV21-1 is a recognized pseudogene. The CDR3 loop spans 12 amino acids.

The chain employs TRBV30 and TRBJ1-6, with a tentative D call TRBD1 (6 bases). The CDR3 is made up of 14 amino acids. The V gene's germline CDR1 is GTSNPN and CDR2 SVGIG (reference sequence). Deletions cut 2 bases from V and 7 bases from J, with 12 bases between. The CDR3 DNA is TGTGCCTGGAGTTTCAGGGGCAGGAATTCACCCCTCCACTTT. Translating it yields CAWSFRGRNSPLHF.

J is TRBJ1-5 and V is TRBV18; 7 bases line up with TRBD1. In germline, CDR1 is KGHSH, CDR2 LQKENI. The CDR3 has 17 amino acids. The J segment lost 3 bases and the V segment lost 2 bases, leaving 10 bases of the junction unmatched. CDR3 protein: CASSPGLGTALNQPQHF. Here the CDR3 DNA reads TGTGCCAGCTCACCAGGTCTGGGGACAGCCCTCAATCAGCCCCAGCATTTT.

The chain couples TRBV5-4 to TRBJ1-2, with TRBD1 matching 10 bases. The CDR3 covers 16 residues. Per germline, CDR1 SGHNT and CDR2 YYREEE (reference sequence). Trimming at V came to 2 bases and at J to 6 bases, leaving 10 bases not matched to a gene. The CDR3 DNA reads as TGTGCCAGCAGCTTATCCGGGACAGGGGAAGGAGATGGCTACACCTTC. Amino acid sequence: CASSLSGTGEGDGYTF.

The chain is built from TRBV18 and TRBJ1-6; 9 nucleotides agree with TRBD1. The germline CDR1 and CDR2 sequences are KGHSH and LQKENI. V shed 3 bases and J 6 bases; nucleotides not matched to a gene: 0. The CDR3 runs 14 residues. The DNA for the CDR3 is TGTGCCAGCTCACCGGACAGGGGTAATTCACCCCTCCACTTT. Its translation is CASSPDRGNSPLHF.

The DNA of the CDR3 is TGTGCCAGTAGTATTCAGGACAGGGGGGAAAAACTGTTTTTT. Amino acid sequence: CASSIQDRGEKLFF. The chain combines TRBV19 with TRBJ1-4, with 10 bases fitting TRBD1. The CDR3 runs 14 residues. Germline lookup yields CDR1 LNHDA and CDR2 SQIVND (reference sequence). The ends lost 3 bases at V and 8 bases at J; junction bases unmatched: 3.

The genes are TRBV30 and TRBJ1-5; TRBD1 matches 9 bases. The CDR3 totals 15 residues. Germline CDR1 and CDR2: GTSNPN and SVGIG (reference sequence). Trimming cost V 2 bases and J 4 bases; bases outside gene matches: 6. The CDR3 loop is CAWSFGQGNNQPQHF. The DNA for the CDR3 is TGTGCCTGGAGTTTCGGACAGGGGAATAATCAGCCCCAGCATTTT.

The rearrangement uses TRBV25-1 and TRBJ1-4; 10 bases map to TRBD1. CDR3 size: 14 residues. V was pared by 2 bases and J by 11 bases, with 5 bases of the junction left unmatched. Germline CDR1 reads MGHDK; CDR2 reads SYGVNS. The CDR3: CASSERGTGVKLFF. As DNA, the CDR3 is TGTGCCAGCAGTGAAAGAGGGACAGGGGTGAAACTGTTTTTT.

A remark on this clone: The junction shows a germline mismatch at one end, possibly a read error. The chain is built from TRBV7-6 and TRBJ2-3; 7 nucleotides align to TRBD2. This CDR3 has 14 residues. Germline V gene lookup returns CDR1 SGHVS and CDR2 FNYEAQ. For the CDR3, the DNA is TGTGCCAGCAGCCCTCGCGGGGGTCCAGATATGCAGTATTTT. Translating gives CASSPRGGPDMQYF.

The rearrangement joins TRBV5-4 to TRBJ2-1, with TRBD2 identical over 14 bases. Germline trimming cut 4 bases from V and 7 bases from J; bases unmatched to any gene: 4. Per germline, CDR1 SGHNT and CDR2 YYREEE (reference sequence). The CDR3 has 15 residues. The CDR3 sequence: CASSPGLAGDNEQFF. CDR3 DNA: TGTGCCAGCAGCCCGGGACTAGCGGGAGATAATGAGCAGTTCTTC.

The chain couples TRBV15 to TRBJ1-1; D is uncertain. The CDR3 is made up of 15 amino acids. V lost 0 bases and J lost 6, with 14 bases in between. Germline V gene data show CDR1 as LNHNV and CDR2 as YYDKDF (reference sequence). CDR3 in DNA: TGTGCCACCAGCAGAGATGGGTTAGGAGGTTCTGAAGCTTTCTTT. Amino acids: CATSRDGLGGSEAFF.

The chain uses TRBV30 and TRBJ2-1; TRBD2 matches at 9 bases. Germline lookup yields CDR1 GTSNPN and CDR2 SVGIG (reference sequence). The CDR3 spans 16 residues. V dropped 1 base and J dropped 0; count of bases not matched to a gene: 4. The CDR3 is CAWSGTSGRSYNEQFF. The CDR3 coding sequence is TGTGCCTGGAGTGGTACTAGCGGGCGCTCCTACAATGAGCAGTTCTTC.

V gene TRBV11-2 combines with J gene TRBJ2-7, with D maybe TRBD1 (6 bases). The V gene's germline CDR1 is SGHAT and CDR2 FQNNGV. This CDR3 has 14 amino acids. V was cut by 5 bases and J by 2 bases, with 13 bases left in between. DNA of the CDR3: TGTGCCAGCAGCCTCATCCGGGACACCTACGAGCAGTACTTC. Translating it yields CASSLIRDTYEQYF.

The rearrangement joins TRBV11-3 to TRBJ2-7, with TRBD1 identical over 8 bases. The germline gives CDR1 SGHNT, CDR2 YENEEA. J gave up 6 bases and V 4 bases, and 8 bases lay outside the gene matches. The CDR3 is 14 amino acids. CDR3 in amino acids: CASSSTGQEAEQYF. The CDR3 nucleotides are TGTGCCAGCAGCTCGACGGGACAGGAGGCCGAGCAGTACTTC.

V is TRBV11-3 and J is TRBJ2-5; perhaps TRBD1 as D (6 bases). The CDR3 totals 13 residues. In germline, CDR1 is SGHNT, CDR2 YENEEA. V was trimmed by 3 bases and J by 5 bases, leaving 10 bases between them. The CDR3 region has the DNA TGTGCCAGCAGCTTTAACCAGGGGGAGACCCAGTACTTC. This sequence encodes CASSFNQGETQYF. Combining the CDR3 with reference TRBV11-3 and TRBJ2-5 gives the whole variable domain EAGVVQSPRYKIIEKKQPVAFWCNPISGHNTLYWYLQNLGQGPELLIRYENEEAVDDSQLPKDRFSAERLKGVDSTLKIQPAELGDSAVYLCASSFNQGETQYFGPGTRLLVL.

The chain links TRBV24-1 to TRBJ2-3, with D possibly matching TRBD2 (6 bases). The V and J ends lost 3 bases and 2 bases respectively, with 17 bases between them. The CDR3 sequence is 17 residues long. Germline V gene sequence: CDR1 KGHDR, CDR2 SFDVKD. The CDR3 loop reads CATSDVGSGANTDTQYF. In DNA form, the CDR3 reads TGTGCCACCAGTGATGTTGGTAGCGGAGCCAACACAGATACGCAGTATTTT.

The chain carries TRBV6-2 or TRBV6-3 and TRBJ1-3; 7 nucleotides agree with TRBD1. The CDR3 runs 15 residues. CDR1 and CDR2 from the germline V gene are MNHEY and SVGEGT. V dropped 0 bases and J dropped 3; count of bases not matched to a gene: 2. CDR3 sequence reads: CASSYSGQDGNTIYF. The CDR3 DNA follows: TGTGCCAGCAGTTACTCCGGACAGGATGGAAACACCATATATTTT.

V gene TRBV2 combines with J gene TRBJ2-5, with TRBD1 matching 7 bases. The CDR3 is 17 residues long. Germline CDR1 is SNHLY and CDR2 is FYNNEI. After removal of 0 bases from V and 5 bases from J, the junction contained 12 bases not matched to a gene. CDR3 protein: CASSEAGDSSYGETQYF. The CDR3 nucleotides are TGTGCCAGCAGTGAAGCGGGGGACAGCTCCTACGGGGAGACCCAGTACTTC. Looking up the rest from reference TRBV2 and TRBJ2-5 gives the full variable domain: EPEVTQTPSHQVTQMGQEVILRCVPISNHLYFYWYRQILGQKVEFLVSFYNNEISEKSEIFDDQFSVERPDGSNFTLKIRSTKLEDSAMYFCASSEAGDSSYGETQYFGPGTRLLVL.

This rearrangement joins TRBV7-3 to TRBJ2-1; possibly TRBD1 for D (6 bases). The germline V gene encodes CDR1 SGHTA and CDR2 FQGTGA. V lost 5 bases and J lost 6, with 17 bases in between. The CDR3 has 15 amino acids. The CDR3 sequence is CASSAGTPATNEQFF. CDR3 sequence (DNA): TGTGCCAGCAGCGCCGGGACACCGGCCACCAATGAGCAGTTCTTC. Using reference TRBV7-3 and TRBJ2-1 for the parts outside the CDR3, the full variable domain is GAGVSQTPSNKVTEKGKYVELRCDPISGHTALYWYRQSLGQGPEFLIYFQGTGAADDSGLPNDRFFAVRPEGSVSTLKIQRTERGDSAVYLCASSAGTPATNEQFFGPGTRLTVL.

This sequence joins TRBV11-2 and TRBJ2-2; 9 bases align to TRBD2. The ends lost 5 bases at V and 5 bases at J; junction bases unmatched: 9. The CDR3 has 16 residues. The germline V gene encodes CDR1 SGHAT and CDR2 FQNNGV. CDR3 sequence: CASSPRGSGRTGELFF. In DNA form, the CDR3 reads TGTGCCAGCAGCCCCAGAGGGAGCGGGAGGACCGGGGAGCTGTTTTTT.